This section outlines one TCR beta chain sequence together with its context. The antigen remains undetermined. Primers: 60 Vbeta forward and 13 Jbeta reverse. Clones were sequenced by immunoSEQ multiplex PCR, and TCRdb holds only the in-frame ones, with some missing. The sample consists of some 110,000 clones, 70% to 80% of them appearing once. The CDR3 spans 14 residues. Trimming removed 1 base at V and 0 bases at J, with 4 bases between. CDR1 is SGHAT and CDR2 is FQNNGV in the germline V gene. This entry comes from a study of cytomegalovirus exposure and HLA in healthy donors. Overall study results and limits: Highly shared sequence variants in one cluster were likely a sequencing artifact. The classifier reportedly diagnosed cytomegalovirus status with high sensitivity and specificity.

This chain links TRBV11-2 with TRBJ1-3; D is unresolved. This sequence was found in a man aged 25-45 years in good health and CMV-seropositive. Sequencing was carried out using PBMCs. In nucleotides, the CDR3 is TGTGCCAGCAGCTTAGCCTTCTCTGGAAACACCATATATTTT. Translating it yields CASSLAFSGNTIYF.